One and the same sample provided the 10 T cell receptor beta chains below, sequenced in a study of T cell repertoires in cytomegalovirus infection. Using its own MiXCR run on the reads, TCRdb lists one record per CDR3 protein. The data hold some 940,000 distinct CDR3 sequences, with about a third observed a single time. Their target antigens are unknown. The sample here was cultured CD8+ T cells from PBMCs, taken from culture after CMV antigen stimulation. The receptors derive from a human donor in good health (CMV status not recorded). Some clones in this sample may be carry-over from other donors' samples.

As regards this clonotype: The junction differs from germline at one of its ends, possibly a read error. The CDR3 DNA follows: TGTGCCTCCAGTGCGTCCCAGGGACCGACCGCTAATCAGCCCCAGCATTTT. It codes for CASSASQGPTANQPQHF. This rearrangement joins TRBV24-1 to TRBJ1-5, with a weak D call TRBD1 (5 bases). CDR1 is KGHDR, CDR2 SFDVKD, per germline. The CDR3 is 17 amino acids.

This clonotype appeared many times. The chain employs TRBV7-6 and TRBJ1-1; D possibly corresponds to TRBD1 (5 bases). The germline V gene has CDR1 SGHVS and CDR2 FNYEAQ. Trimming took 0 bases from V and 11 from J, leaving 10 bases between them. This CDR3 contains 12 residues. The CDR3 coding sequence is TGTGCCAGCAGCTTAGCGGGGGAAACCGCTTTCTTT. The encoded protein is CASSLAGETAFF.

The chain uses TRBV7-9 and TRBJ2-4; D perhaps matches TRBD1 (6 bases). V was shortened by 5 bases and J by 9 bases, with 11 bases between the two germline ends. Germline CDR1 reads SEHNR; CDR2 reads FQNEAQ (reference sequence). The CDR3 extends over 12 amino acids. The CDR3 protein is CASSADRFIQYF. The CDR3 DNA reads as TGTGCCAGCAGCGCCGACAGGTTCATTCAGTACTTC.

The V and J genes are TRBV29-1 and TRBJ2-1; 8 bases match TRBD1. Germline V gene sequence: CDR1 SQVTM, CDR2 ANQGSEA. CDR3 size: 13 residues. The ends lost 6 bases at V and 7 bases at J; junction bases unmatched: 8. The chain's CDR3 is CSVLGTGSNEQFF. The CDR3 bases are TGCAGCGTGCTCGGGACAGGATCAAATGAGCAGTTCTTC.

This clonotype was seen just once. In DNA, the CDR3 is TGTGCCAGCAGCCCGGACGACGCAGATACGCAGTATTTT. Amino acid sequence: CASSPDDADTQYF. The V call is TRBV7-9, the J call TRBJ2-3; D call uncertain. Trimming took 5 bases from V and 4 from J, leaving 10 bases between them. This CDR3 spans 13 amino acids. CDR1 is SEHNR, CDR2 FQNEAQ, per germline (reference sequence).

This rearrangement joins TRBV7-6 to TRBJ1-2; D remains unclear. CDR3 length: 15 amino acids. Between the trimmed V and J ends, which lost 1 base and 5 bases, there was a span of 14 bases. Germline lookup yields CDR1 SGHVS and CDR2 FNYEAQ. The CDR3 DNA follows: TGTGCCAGCAGCTTAGAGGCAGATCGAAGATATGGCTACACCTTC. Amino acids: CASSLEADRRYGYTF.

This clonotype was seen more than once but under ten times. The rearrangement links TRBV5-1 to TRBJ2-1, with D possibly TRBD2 on 6 matching bases. V lost 4 bases and J 5 bases, leaving 13 bases between the germline ends. CDR3 length: 14 amino acids. In germline, CDR1 is SGHRS, CDR2 YFSETQ. CDR3 DNA: TGCGCCAGCAGCCTACAGCGGGCCCACAATGAGCAGTTCTTC. Translation gives CASSLQRAHNEQFF.

The CDR3 DNA follows: TGTGCCAGCAGACGACAGGGAGACACCGGGGAGCTGTTTTTT. Its protein is CASRRQGDTGELFF. The chain employs TRBV6-5 and TRBJ2-2; 7 bases are a match to TRBD1. The germline V gene has CDR1 MNHEY and CDR2 SVGAGI. V lost 6 bases, J lost 3 bases, and 4 bases stayed unmatched. The CDR3 totals 14 residues.

The gene calls are TRBV15 and TRBJ1-2, with TRBD1 identical over 7 bases. Germline V gene sequence: CDR1 LNHNV, CDR2 YYDKDF (reference sequence). The CDR3 consists of 16 residues. After removal of 0 bases from V and 3 bases from J, the junction contained 7 bases not matched to a gene. The CDR3 DNA reads as TGTGCCACCAGCAGAGAGGGCGACAGGGAGGACTATGGCTACACCTTC. Translation: CATSREGDREDYGYTF. Together with reference TRBV15 and TRBJ1-2, the CDR3 gives the full variable domain: DAMVIQNPRYQVTQFGKPVTLSCSQTLNHNVMYWYQQKSSQAPKLLFHYYDKDFNNEADTPDNFQSRRPNTSFCFLDIRSPGLGDTAMYLCATSREGDREDYGYTFGSGTRLTVV.

The chain combines TRBV7-2 with TRBJ2-1; the D gene could be TRBD1 or TRBD2 (5 bases each). Germline V lookup: CDR1 SGHTA, CDR2 FQGNSA. There are 14 residues in the CDR3. V was pared by 3 bases and J by 1 base, with 7 bases between. The CDR3 region is CASSFGASYNEQFF. The CDR3 DNA reads as TGTGCCAGCAGCTTCGGGGCTTCCTACAATGAGCAGTTCTTC.